These 16 T cell receptor beta chains share one sample of origin, sequenced in a study of glioma-infiltrating T cells after dendritic cell vaccination. The repertoire was sequenced with immunoSEQ multiplex PCR; TCRdb's copy has only in-frame clones and lacks some. The sample consists of roughly 90,000 clones, just over 85% of them appearing once. The material sequenced was blood, taken before dendritic cell vaccination. The source is a human donor with glioblastoma.

This clone was recorded only once. The chain links TRBV6-6 to TRBJ2-5; 7 nucleotides line up with TRBD1. V was clipped by 6 bases and J by 5 bases; unmatched bases: 12. CDR1 and CDR2 (germline): MNHNY, SVGAGI (reference sequence). The length of the CDR3 is 15 residues. The CDR3 protein is CASSWDSALGETQYF. CDR3 sequence (DNA): TGTGCCAGCAGCTGGGACAGCGCCCTTGGGGAGACCCAGTACTTC.

The rearrangement uses TRBV2 and TRBJ2-5; D is possibly TRBD1 (6 bases). Deletions cut 6 bases from V and 2 bases from J, with 13 bases between. The CDR3 totals 14 residues. Per germline, CDR1 SNHLY and CDR2 FYNNEI. The CDR3 sequence: CASSATGLQETQYF. The DNA for the CDR3 is TGTGCCAGCAGCGCTACAGGGCTTCAAGAGACCCAGTACTTC.

This chain connects TRBV29-1 to TRBJ2-1; tentatively, D is TRBD2 (5 bases). This CDR3 spans 13 amino acids. Germline assignment: CDR1 SQVTM and CDR2 ANQGSEA. With 7 bases removed from V and 8 bases from J, the gap between germline ends came to 18 bases. CDR3 sequence reads: CSGARAPEDEQFF. CDR3 nucleotides: TGCAGCGGTGCCCGGGCCCCGGAGGATGAGCAGTTCTTC.

The chain is built from TRBV28 and TRBJ2-7, with 8 bases identical to TRBD2. This CDR3 is 13 amino acids long. From germline, CDR1 is MDHEN and CDR2 SYDVKM. Here the CDR3 reads CATDGRAPYEQYF. Here the CDR3 DNA reads TGTGCGACCGACGGGAGGGCCCCCTACGAGCAGTACTTC.

This rearrangement joins TRBV6-4 to TRBJ2-1; 9 positions agree with TRBD2. V was clipped by 3 bases and J by 5 bases; unmatched bases: 2. In germline, CDR1 is MRHNA, CDR2 SNTAGT. CDR3 size: 14 residues. The CDR3 coding sequence is TGTGCCAGCAGTGAGACTAGCGGAAACAATGAGCAGTTCTTC. Translation: CASSETSGNNEQFF.

The chain links TRBV2 to TRBJ1-5; a weak D match, TRBD1 (5 bases). V dropped 4 bases and J dropped 1 base, with 8 bases sitting between them. The CDR3 consists of 14 residues. CDR1 and CDR2 (germline): SNHLY, FYNNEI. The CDR3 DNA reads as TGTGCCAGCAGTGTTGGGGCGAGCAATCAGCCCCAGCATTTT. Translating gives CASSVGASNQPQHF.

The chain couples TRBV6-5 to TRBJ2-5, with D tentatively TRBD1 (5 bases). Germline CDR1 and CDR2: MNHEY and SVGAGI. The CDR3 covers 14 residues. V was trimmed by 5 bases and J by 6 bases, leaving 16 bases between them. The CDR3 region has the DNA TGTGCCAGCAGTACCGACAGCCTAGGAAAGACCCAGTACTTC. Translated, it gives CASSTDSLGKTQYF.

The rearrangement joins TRBV7-6 to TRBJ2-2; TRBD2 is a possible D gene (6 bases). V was shortened by 1 base and J by 5 bases, with 8 bases between the two germline ends. CDR1 and CDR2 from the germline V gene are SGHVS and FNYEAQ. The CDR3 spans 14 residues. CDR3 amino acids: CASSLGAGTGELFF. The CDR3 region has the DNA TGTGCCAGCAGCTTAGGTGCGGGAACCGGGGAGCTGTTTTTT. Combining the CDR3 with reference TRBV7-6 and TRBJ2-2 gives the whole variable domain GAGVSQSPRYKVTKRGQDVALRCDPISGHVSLYWYRQALGQGPEFLTYFNYEAQQDKSGLPNDRFSAERPEGSISTLTIQRTEQRDSAMYRCASSLGAGTGELFFGEGSRLTVL.

The chain is built from TRBV6-5 and TRBJ2-3; 8 bases fit TRBD1. The CDR3 is 12 residues long. With V trimmed by 6 bases and J by 6 bases, 2 bases remained unmatched. Germline assignment: CDR1 MNHEY and CDR2 SVGAGI. CDR3 amino acids: CASSRQGDTQYF. The CDR3 DNA sequence: TGTGCCAGCAGCCGACAGGGGGATACGCAGTATTTT.

This chain uses TRBV29-1 with TRBJ2-2; tentatively, D is TRBD2 (6 bases). The V gene lost 4 bases and the J gene lost 6 bases, with 15 bases spanning the gap. Germline V CDR1 and CDR2: SQVTM, ANQGSEA. The CDR3 totals 14 residues. This CDR3 is CSVVRDSVPGELFF. The CDR3 bases are TGCAGCGTTGTTCGGGACTCCGTCCCCGGGGAGCTGTTTTTT.

The rearrangement links TRBV5-1 to TRBJ1-4; D possibly corresponds to TRBD1 (5 bases). With 2 bases removed from V and 5 bases from J, the gap between germline ends came to 10 bases. Germline V gene sequence: CDR1 SGHRS, CDR2 YFSETQ. CDR3 length: 14 residues. CDR3 sequence: CASSFWGRNEKLFF. The CDR3 nucleotides read TGCGCCAGCAGCTTTTGGGGCCGCAATGAAAAACTGTTTTTT.

The chain carries TRBV6-5 and TRBJ1-2; 10 bases are a match to TRBD1. Germline trimming cut 2 bases from V and 7 bases from J; bases unmatched to any gene: 7. The CDR3 extends over 15 amino acids. CDR1 and CDR2 from the germline V gene are MNHEY and SVGAGI. The CDR3 bases are TGTGCCAGCAGTTACCCAGGGACAGGGGAAGGTGGCTACACCTTC. It translates to CASSYPGTGEGGYTF.

This rearrangement joins TRBV5-1 to TRBJ2-3; 12 nucleotides agree with TRBD1. Germline loops: CDR1 SGHRS, CDR2 YFSETQ. CDR3 length: 19 amino acids. Trimming removed 4 bases from V and 1 base from J; junction bases left unmatched: 13. The CDR3 region is CASSLDGTGGVWGTDTQYF. DNA of the CDR3: TGCGCCAGCAGCCTCGACGGGACAGGGGGCGTGTGGGGCACAGATACGCAGTATTTT.

This clone was found once. The V and J genes are TRBV6-5 and TRBJ2-1, with a weak D call TRBD1 (5 bases). The CDR3 runs to 14 residues. V lost 6 bases and J lost 8, with 17 bases in between. Germline CDR1 is MNHEY and CDR2 is SVGAGI. The CDR3 DNA sequence: TGTGCCAGCAGGACCGACAGTACCAAATATGAGCAGTTCTTC. It specifies CASRTDSTKYEQFF.

The chain uses TRBV7-9 and TRBJ1-5; TRBD1 matches 8 bases. The germline CDR1 and CDR2 sequences are SEHNR and FQNEAQ (reference sequence). CDR3 length equals 14 residues. The junction had 5 bases not matched to a gene; V was cut back by 5 bases and J by 5 bases. The chain's CDR3 is CASSPGQEYQPQHF. The CDR3 nucleotides read TGTGCCAGCAGCCCGGGACAGGAGTATCAGCCCCAGCATTTT.

This chain joins TRBV5-4 and TRBJ2-1; D not certain. The CDR3 is 15 residues long. The V end was cut by 4 bases, the J end by 4 bases, with 15 bases between. Per germline, CDR1 SGHNT and CDR2 YYREEE (reference sequence). As DNA, the CDR3 is TGTGCCAGCAGCCGTGGAGACTTCTTGTACAATGAGCAGTTCTTC. It yields the protein CASSRGDFLYNEQFF.